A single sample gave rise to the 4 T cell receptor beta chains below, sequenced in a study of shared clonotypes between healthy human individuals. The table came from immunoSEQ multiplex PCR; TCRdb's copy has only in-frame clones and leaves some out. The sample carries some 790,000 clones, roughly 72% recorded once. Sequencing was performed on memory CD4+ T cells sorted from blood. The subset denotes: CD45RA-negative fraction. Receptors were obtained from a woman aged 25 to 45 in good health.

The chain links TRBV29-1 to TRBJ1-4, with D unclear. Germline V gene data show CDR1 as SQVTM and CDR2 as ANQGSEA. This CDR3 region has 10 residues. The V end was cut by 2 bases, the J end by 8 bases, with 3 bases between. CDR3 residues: CSVEKEKLFF. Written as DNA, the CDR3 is TGCAGCGTTGAAAAGGAAAAACTGTTTTTT.

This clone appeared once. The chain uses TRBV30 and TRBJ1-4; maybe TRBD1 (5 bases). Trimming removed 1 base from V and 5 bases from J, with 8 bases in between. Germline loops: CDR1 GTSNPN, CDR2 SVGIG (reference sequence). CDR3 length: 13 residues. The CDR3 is CAWSGDVNEKLFF. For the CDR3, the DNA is TGTGCCTGGAGTGGGGACGTCAATGAAAAACTGTTTTTT.

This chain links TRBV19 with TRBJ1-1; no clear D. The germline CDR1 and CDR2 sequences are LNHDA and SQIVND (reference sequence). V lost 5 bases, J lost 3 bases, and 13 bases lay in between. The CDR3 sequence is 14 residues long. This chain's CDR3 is CASSAPGGHTEAFF. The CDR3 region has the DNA TGTGCCAGTAGTGCCCCGGGAGGGCACACTGAAGCTTTCTTT.

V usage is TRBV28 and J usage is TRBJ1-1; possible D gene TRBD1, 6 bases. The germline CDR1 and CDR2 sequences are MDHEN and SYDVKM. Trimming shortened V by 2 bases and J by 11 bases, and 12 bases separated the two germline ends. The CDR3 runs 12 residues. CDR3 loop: CASSLGTKGAFF. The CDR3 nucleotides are TGTGCCAGCAGTTTAGGGACAAAAGGGGCTTTCTTT.